The present TCR beta chain was sequenced within a study of shared clonotypes between healthy human individuals. Donors were healthy HIV-negative adults without recently reported acute infections or vaccinations. The donors were all Caucasian adults (living in Nashville, Tennessee). Memory CD4+ cells were the fraction left after CD45RA+ naive selection. CDR3 length: 13 amino acids. The V end lost 6 bases, the J end lost 8 bases, and 16 bases lay between the germline ends. Germline V gene lookup returns CDR1 MNHEY and CDR2 SVGAGI. Sequenced by immunoSEQ multiplex PCR; TCRdb stores in-frame clones only, minus some. The table records more than 2 million clones, approximately 95% of them present only once.

This clonotype was sampled from a man younger than 30 in good health. The gene calls are TRBV6-5 and TRBJ1-2, with a possible D match to TRBD1 (5 bases). The sample comprised naive CD4+ T cells sorted from blood. Subset reported: CD45RA+ positively selected. CDR3 residues: CASSLGAHGGYTF. In DNA, the CDR3 is TGTGCCAGCAGCCTCGGGGCCCATGGCGGCTACACCTTC.